This T cell receptor (beta chain) comes out of a study of beta chain features in type 1 diabetes. Study in general: All of the samples together had 107,917,701 sorted cells examined.

Every bit of the isolated RNA underwent reverse transcription, so sequencing read expressed TCRB transcripts. Repertoires were generated with immunoSEQ multiplex PCR, while TCRdb's copy carries only in-frame clones and drops some. The repertoire holds 120,000 or so clones, with around a sixth as singletons. Study-wide results and caveats: Insertions were fewer and deletions more numerous at VDJ junctions in type 1 diabetes patients. All four CD4+ subsets from Type 1 diabetes patients carried moderately but significantly shorter TCRB CDR3s.

A note on this clone: The target antigen is unknown.

V was cut by 4 bases and J by 3 bases, with 12 bases left in between. CDR1 is SGHAT and CDR2 is FQNNGV in the germline V gene. The CDR3 consists of 14 residues. This sequence originates from a man in his late teens or twenties with type 1 diabetes. The J gene is TRBJ2-5, the V gene TRBV11-2; D is undetermined. The sample was central memory CD4+ T cells from blood. CDR3 bases: TGTGCCAGCAGCTCACGTTTGACCGAAGAGACCCAGTACTTC. Its protein is CASSSRLTEETQYF.